Listed below are T cell receptor beta chains from one sample, sequenced in a study of shared clonotypes between healthy human individuals. Data came from immunoSEQ multiplex PCR; TCRdb stores just in-frame clones and leaves some out. Of 1,400,000 or so clones listed, approximately 98.5% were seen once; the top ten hold roughly 0.36%. The sequencing sample was made of naive CD4+ T cells sorted from blood. Receptor source: a man under 40 in good health. Each CDR3 is given with its conserved first and last residue. Each record gives: CDR3 length, V gene, clone size, D gene, J gene, CDR3 DNA, CDR3 protein. D genes are given only for firm matches. The size of a clone is reported for some rows only, either as once, few or many, or as a class for expanded clones.

15	TRBV18	.	.	TRBJ2-3	TGTGCCAGCTCACCACCCCCTACAGGGAGAGATACGCAGTATTTT	CASSPPPTGRDTQYF
14	TRBV10-3	.	.	TRBJ2-5	TGTGCCATCAGTGAGTCGCTGGGCCAAGAGACCCAGTACTTC	CAISESLGQETQYF
14	TRBV7-9	.	TRBD1	TRBJ1-5	TGTGCCAGCAGCCGAGGGACAGGCAATCAGCCCCAGCATTTT	CASSRGTGNQPQHF
15	TRBV5-1	.	.	TRBJ1-2	TGCGCCAGCAGGTTAGACGTGGAGGACAGACGTGGCTACACCTTC	CASRLDVEDRRGYTF
15	TRBV27	.	TRBD1	TRBJ1-1	TGTGCCAGCAGCTCCCGAGGGACAGCGAACACTGAAGCTTTCTTT	CASSSRGTANTEAFF
15	TRBV6-5	once	.	TRBJ1-3	TGTGCCAGCAGCACCACTTTCAGCTCTGGAAACACCATATATTTT	CASSTTFSSGNTIYF
16	TRBV28	.	.	TRBJ2-2	TGTGCCAGCTCTCCGACATTCCCCCCTATCACCGGGGAGCTGTTTTTT	CASSPTFPPITGELFF
17	TRBV5-1	.	.	TRBJ2-1	TGCGCCAGCAGCTTGGGCCCGAGCGGAGAGGGAAGGAATGAGCAGTTCTTC	CASSLGPSGEGRNEQFF
14	TRBV6-5	.	.	TRBJ2-7	TGTGCCAGCACCCTGACCGGATCCTCCTACGAGCAGTACTTC	CASTLTGSSYEQYF
16	TRBV5-1	.	.	TRBJ2-2	TGCGCCACCCACCCTGGGGGGAGTTTAAACACCGGGGAGCTGTTTTTT	CATHPGGSLNTGELFF